The clone carrying this TCR beta chain was observed a handful of times. This record belongs to a study of shared clonotypes between healthy human individuals. Study-wide background: Three plates were used per donor for CD4 naive, three for CD4 memory, two for CD8 naive and one for CD8 memory.

Sequencing used immunoSEQ multiplex PCR; TCRdb keeps in-frame clones, though not all of them. The top ten hold less than 2% of the sample, which has about 670,000 clones, 72% seen once. The CDR3 length is 14 residues. Trimming removed 3 bases from V and 3 bases from J, with 10 bases in between. Germline V lookup: CDR1 SGHTA, CDR2 FQGNSA. The clonotype was recovered from a woman aged 25 to 39 in good health. The sequenced material came from memory CD4+ T cells sorted from blood. As for subset: CD45RA-negative fraction. The chain combines TRBV7-2 with TRBJ2-3; D perhaps matches TRBD2 (6 bases). The CDR3: CASSLPGGTDTQYF. The CDR3 DNA reads as TGTGCCAGCAGCTTGCCCGGAGGGACAGATACGCAGTATTTT.